This TCR beta chain is from a study of blood T cell repertoires in COVID-19. Study information: T cells, B-cell-depleted T cells, or PBMCs supplied cDNA or gDNA.

The data were produced by immunoSEQ multiplex PCR, yet TCRdb's version contains in-frame clones alone and is incomplete. The sample carries about 160,000 clones, approximately 81% recorded once. The CDR3 loop spans 16 amino acids. V was trimmed by 0 bases and J by 7 bases, leaving 14 bases between them. Germline lookup yields CDR1 SGDLS and CDR2 YYNGEE. This TCR was sampled from a man aged 35 to 55 with acute or convalescent COVID-19. The V call is TRBV9, the J call TRBJ1-6, with D uncertain. The sample consisted of peripheral blood. CDR3 amino acids: CASSVGDSGSNSPLHF. The CDR3 DNA is TGTGCCAGCAGCGTAGGGGATTCGGGGTCGAATTCACCCCTCCACTTT. Full variable domain (rest looked up from reference TRBV9 and TRBJ1-6): DSGVTQTPKHLITATGQRVTLRCSPRSGDLSVYWYQQSLDQGLQFLIQYYNGEERAKGNILERFSAQQFPDLHSELNLSSLELGDSALYFCASSVGDSGSNSPLHFGNGTRLTVT.